The rows below give T cell receptor beta chains drawn from one sample of a study of control samples from healthy donors and cancer patients. Here immunoSEQ multiplex PCR was the method, and the copy in TCRdb shows in-frame clones only, minus some. The table shows approximately 70,000 clones, with roughly nine tenths occurring only once. The material sequenced was PBMCs. The receptors originated from a woman in her 50s with colorectal cancer. CDR3s include the opening cysteine and the closing phenylalanine or tryptophan. A D gene is named only where the DNA matches it firmly. Where a row states a size, it is once, few, many or the class of an expanded clone; other rows omit it.

-	once	TRBV6-1	TRBJ1-1	TGTGCCAGCAGTGAAGCGGCTCTGGGGGGGCTCGGGGCGAGGAACACTGAAGCTTTCTTT	CASSEAALGGLGARNTEAFF
-	-	TRBV19	TRBJ1-1	TGTGCCAGTAGTCTCCGACTCAAATCGAACACTGAAGCTTTCTTT	CASSLRLKSNTEAFF
-	once	TRBV2	TRBJ2-5	TGTGCCAGCAGTGAAGGCGGGAATCAGGGGGAGACCCAGTACTTC	CASSEGGNQGETQYF
-	-	TRBV9	TRBJ2-2	TGTGCCAGCAGCGTAGAAGATAACACCGGGGAGCTGTTTTTT	CASSVEDNTGELFF
TRBD1	-	TRBV5-1	TRBJ1-1	TGCGCCAGCAGCGGGGCGACAGGGGCTGAAGCTTTCTTT	CASSGATGAEAFF
TRBD2	-	TRBV28	TRBJ2-3	TGTGCCAGCAGTCCACGTAAGCGGGAGTGGGGCACAGATACGCAGTATTTT	CASSPRKREWGTDTQYF
-	-	TRBV6-1	TRBJ2-7	TGTGCCAGCAGTGACATGGACGGGGTCTGGTACGAGCAGTACTTC	CASSDMDGVWYEQYF
-	-	TRBV19	TRBJ1-3	TGTGCCAGTAGTGTTACCCCGGAGGGAAACACCATATATTTT	CASSVTPEGNTIYF
-	-	TRBV10-3	TRBJ1-2	TGTGCCATCAGTGAGTTAGACACCACCTATGGCTACACCTTC	CAISELDTTYGYTF
TRBD2	-	TRBV28	TRBJ2-3	TGTGCCAGCAGTACCCTAGCGGGAGTGGGCACAGATACGCAGTATTTT	CASSTLAGVGTDTQYF
-	-	TRBV18	TRBJ1-2	TGTGCCAGCTCACAGGGTTCAGCTAACTATGGCTACACCTTC	CASSQGSANYGYTF
-	-	TRBV28	TRBJ1-2	TGTGCCAGCAGGAGCCACTATGGCTACACCTTC	CASRSHYGYTF
TRBD1	-	TRBV6-5	TRBJ1-2	TGTGCCTCAAAGACGGGCACAGGGGTTTCCTATGGCTACACCTTC	CASKTGTGVSYGYTF
-	few	TRBV2	TRBJ2-1	TGTGCCAGCGAAGGGGTAGAGGGAAATGAGCAGTTCTTC	CASEGVEGNEQFF
-	-	TRBV14	TRBJ2-5	TGTGCCAGCAGCGGACCGGGACCGCTGAGGACCCAGTACTTC	CASSGPGPLRTQYF
TRBD1	-	TRBV19	TRBJ1-6	TGTGCCAGTAGTATACGGGACAGCAATTCACCCCTCCACTTT	CASSIRDSNSPLHF
-	-	TRBV19	TRBJ2-3	TGTGCCAGCCCGACTAAAGAGACTAAGGATACGCAGTATTTT	CASPTKETKDTQYF
TRBD2	-	TRBV11-2	TRBJ2-3	TGTGCCGGAGCGGGAGCTGGGTCAGATACGCAGTATTTT	CAGAGAGSDTQYF
-	-	TRBV13	TRBJ2-3	TGTGCCAGCAGCCAAGCAGGGTTGGGCACCACAGATACGCAGTATTTT	CASSQAGLGTTDTQYF
-	-	TRBV5-1	TRBJ2-7	TGCGCCAGCAGCCTACAACAGGGCTACGAGCAGTACTTC	CASSLQQGYEQYF
-	-	TRBV10-3	TRBJ2-5	TGTGCCATCAGTAGGGGGGCTGGTGAGGAGACCCAGTACTTC	CAISRGAGEETQYF
-	-	TRBV19	TRBJ1-1	TGTGCCAGTAGTTTTGAGCCGGGGAACACTGAAGCTTTCTTT	CASSFEPGNTEAFF
-	-	TRBV5-1	TRBJ1-1	TGCGCCAGCAGCTTGGCCCCGGGCGGCAACACTGAAGCTTTCTTT	CASSLAPGGNTEAFF